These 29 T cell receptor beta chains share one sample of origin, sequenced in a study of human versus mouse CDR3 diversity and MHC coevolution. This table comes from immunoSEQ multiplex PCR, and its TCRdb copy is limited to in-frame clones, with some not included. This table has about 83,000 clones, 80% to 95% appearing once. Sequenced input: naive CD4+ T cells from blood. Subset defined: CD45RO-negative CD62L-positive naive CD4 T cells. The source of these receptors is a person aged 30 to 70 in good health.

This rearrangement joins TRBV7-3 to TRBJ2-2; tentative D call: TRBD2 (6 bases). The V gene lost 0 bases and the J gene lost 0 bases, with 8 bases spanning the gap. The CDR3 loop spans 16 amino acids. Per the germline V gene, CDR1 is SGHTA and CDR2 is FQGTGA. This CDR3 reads CASSLTGLANTGELFF. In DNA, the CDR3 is TGTGCCAGCAGCTTAACGGGACTCGCGAACACCGGGGAGCTGTTTTTT. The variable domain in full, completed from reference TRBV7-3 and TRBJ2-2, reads GAGVSQTPSNKVTEKGKYVELRCDPISGHTALYWYRQSLGQGPEFLIYFQGTGAADDSGLPNDRFFAVRPEGSVSTLKIQRTERGDSAVYLCASSLTGLANTGELFFGEGSRLTVL.

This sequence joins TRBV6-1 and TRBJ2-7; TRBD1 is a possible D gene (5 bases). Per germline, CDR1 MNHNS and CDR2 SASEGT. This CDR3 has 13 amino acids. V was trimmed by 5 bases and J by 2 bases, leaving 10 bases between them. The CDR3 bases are TGTGCCAGCAGTTCCGACAGTGCCTACGAGCAGTACTTC. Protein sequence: CASSSDSAYEQYF.

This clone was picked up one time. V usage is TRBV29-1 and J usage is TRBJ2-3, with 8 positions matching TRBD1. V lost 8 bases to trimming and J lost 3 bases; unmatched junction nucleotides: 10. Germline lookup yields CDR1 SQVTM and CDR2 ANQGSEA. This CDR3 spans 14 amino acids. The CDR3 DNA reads TGCAGCACGCGGACAGGGAGCTTAACAGATACGCAGTATTTT. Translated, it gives CSTRTGSLTDTQYF.

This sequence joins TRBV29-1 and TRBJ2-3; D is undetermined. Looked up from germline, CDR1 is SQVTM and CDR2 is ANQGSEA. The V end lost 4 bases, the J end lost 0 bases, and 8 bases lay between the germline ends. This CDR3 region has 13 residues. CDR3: CSVGSRSTDTQYF. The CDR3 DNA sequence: TGCAGCGTTGGATCCAGAAGCACAGATACGCAGTATTTT.

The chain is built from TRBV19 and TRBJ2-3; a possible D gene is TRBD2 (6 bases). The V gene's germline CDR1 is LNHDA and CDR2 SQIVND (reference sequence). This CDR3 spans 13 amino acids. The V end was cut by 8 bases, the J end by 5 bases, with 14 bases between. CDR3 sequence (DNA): TGTGCCAGTCCCCAGCCGGGGGAAGATACGCAGTATTTT. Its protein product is CASPQPGEDTQYF.

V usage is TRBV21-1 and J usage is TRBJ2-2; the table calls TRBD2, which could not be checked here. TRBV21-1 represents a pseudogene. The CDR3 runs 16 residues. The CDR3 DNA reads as TGTGCCAGCAGCAAGCGGAGGGACCCGAACACCGGGGAGCTGTTTTTT. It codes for CASSKRRDPNTGELFF.

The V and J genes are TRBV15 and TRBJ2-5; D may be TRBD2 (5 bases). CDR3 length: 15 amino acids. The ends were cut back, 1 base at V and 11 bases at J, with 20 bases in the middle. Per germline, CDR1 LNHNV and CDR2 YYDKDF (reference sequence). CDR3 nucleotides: TGTGCCACCAGCAGAGCTGAGGGTTTAGGGTTTGGGCAGTACTTC. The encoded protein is CATSRAEGLGFGQYF. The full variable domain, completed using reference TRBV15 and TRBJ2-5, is DAMVIQNPRYQVTQFGKPVTLSCSQTLNHNVMYWYQQKSSQAPKLLFHYYDKDFNNEADTPDNFQSRRPNTSFCFLDIRSPGLGDTAMYLCATSRAEGLGFGQYFGPGTRLLVL.

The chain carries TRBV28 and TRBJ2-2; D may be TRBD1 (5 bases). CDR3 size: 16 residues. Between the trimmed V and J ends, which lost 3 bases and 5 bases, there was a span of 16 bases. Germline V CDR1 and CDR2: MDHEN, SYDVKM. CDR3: CASSFVARGATGELFF. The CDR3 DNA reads TGTGCCAGCAGTTTTGTTGCTAGGGGCGCTACCGGGGAGCTGTTTTTT.

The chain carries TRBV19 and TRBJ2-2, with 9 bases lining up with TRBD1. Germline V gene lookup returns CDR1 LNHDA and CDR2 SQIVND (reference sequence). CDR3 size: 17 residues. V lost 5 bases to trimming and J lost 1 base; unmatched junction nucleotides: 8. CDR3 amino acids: CASSPLLGQGNTGELFF. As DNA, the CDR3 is TGTGCCAGTAGTCCCCTCCTGGGACAGGGGAACACCGGGGAGCTGTTTTTT. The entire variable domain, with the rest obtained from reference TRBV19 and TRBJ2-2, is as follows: DGGITQSPKYLFRKEGQNVTLSCEQNLNHDAMYWYRQDPGQGLRLIYYSQIVNDFQKGDIAEGYSVSREKKESFPLTVTSAQKNPTAFYLCASSPLLGQGNTGELFFGEGSRLTVL.

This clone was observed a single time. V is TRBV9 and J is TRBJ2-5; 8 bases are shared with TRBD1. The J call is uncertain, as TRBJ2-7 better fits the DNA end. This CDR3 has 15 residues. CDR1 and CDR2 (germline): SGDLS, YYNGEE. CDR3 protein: CASSVAGQGTGEQYF. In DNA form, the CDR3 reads TGTGCCAGCAGCGTAGCCGGACAGGGAACGGGCGAGCAGTACTTC.

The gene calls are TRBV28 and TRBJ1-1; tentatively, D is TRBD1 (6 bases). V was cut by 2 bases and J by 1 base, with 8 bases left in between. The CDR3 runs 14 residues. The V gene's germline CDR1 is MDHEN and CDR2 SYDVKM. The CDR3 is CASSLRGGNTEAFF. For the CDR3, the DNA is TGTGCCAGCAGTTTAAGGGGGGGGAACACTGAAGCTTTCTTT.

The CDR3 nucleotides read TGTGCCAGCAGCCCTTTTTCTGGAGGAGGCAGCTACAATGAGCAGTTCTTC. Its translation: CASSPFSGGGSYNEQFF. The chain combines TRBV7-2 with TRBJ2-1, with a tentative D call TRBD2 (5 bases). This CDR3 has 17 amino acids. The V and J ends lost 5 bases and 3 bases respectively, with 20 bases between them. Per the germline V gene, CDR1 is SGHTA and CDR2 is FQGNSA.

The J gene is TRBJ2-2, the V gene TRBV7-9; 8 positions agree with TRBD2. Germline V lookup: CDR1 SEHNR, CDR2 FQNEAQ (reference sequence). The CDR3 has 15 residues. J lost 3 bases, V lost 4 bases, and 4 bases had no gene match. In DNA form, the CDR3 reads TGTGCCAGCAGCTCAGCGGGAGTTTACACCGGGGAGCTGTTTTTT. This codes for CASSSAGVYTGELFF. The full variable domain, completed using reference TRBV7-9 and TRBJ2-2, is DTGVSQNPRHKITKRGQNVTFRCDPISEHNRLYWYRQTLGQGPEFLTYFQNEAQLEKSRLLSDRFSAERPKGSFSTLEIQRTEQGDSAMYLCASSSAGVYTGELFFGEGSRLTVL.

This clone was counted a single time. The CDR3 sequence is CASSQRSGTPSYEQYF. The CDR3 nucleotides read TGCGCCAGCAGCCAGCGAAGCGGGACACCCTCCTACGAGCAGTACTTC. This sequence joins TRBV4-1 and TRBJ2-7, with D perhaps TRBD2 (7 bases). Trimming took 3 bases from V and 0 from J, leaving 15 bases between them. The germline V gene encodes CDR1 MGHRA and CDR2 YSYEKL. This CDR3 contains 16 residues.

CDR3 sequence reads: CASSWRGNEQFF. As DNA, the CDR3 is TGTGCCAGCAGTTGGAGGGGAAATGAGCAGTTCTTC. The rearrangement uses TRBV28 and TRBJ2-1, with D possibly matching TRBD2 (6 bases). The CDR3 covers 12 residues. V lost 4 bases, J lost 7 bases, and 8 bases lay in between. The germline V gene encodes CDR1 MDHEN and CDR2 SYDVKM.

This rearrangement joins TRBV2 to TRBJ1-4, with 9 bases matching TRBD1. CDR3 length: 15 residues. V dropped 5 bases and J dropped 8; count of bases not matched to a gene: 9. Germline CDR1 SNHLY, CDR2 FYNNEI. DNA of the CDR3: TGTGCCAGCAGTTTCGACAGGGGGAGCGGGGAAAAACTGTTTTTT. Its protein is CASSFDRGSGEKLFF.

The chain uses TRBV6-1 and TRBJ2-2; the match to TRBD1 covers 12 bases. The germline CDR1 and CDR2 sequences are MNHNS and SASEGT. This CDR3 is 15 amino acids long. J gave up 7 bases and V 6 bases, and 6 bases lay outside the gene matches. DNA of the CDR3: TGTGCCAGCAGGAGGGGACAGGGGGCCAGCGGGGAGCTGTTTTTT. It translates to CASRRGQGASGELFF.

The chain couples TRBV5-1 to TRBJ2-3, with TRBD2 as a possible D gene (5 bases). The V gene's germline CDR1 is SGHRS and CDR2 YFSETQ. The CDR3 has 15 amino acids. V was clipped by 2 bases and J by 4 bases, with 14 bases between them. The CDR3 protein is CASSFEASSPDTQYF. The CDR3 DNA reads TGCGCCAGCAGCTTCGAGGCTAGCAGCCCAGATACGCAGTATTTT.

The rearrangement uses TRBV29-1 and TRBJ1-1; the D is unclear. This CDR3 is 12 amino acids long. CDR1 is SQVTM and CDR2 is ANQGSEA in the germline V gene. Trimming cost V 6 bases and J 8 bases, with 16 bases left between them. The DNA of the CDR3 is TGCAGCGTCGCGGTTGGCGGGTGGGAAGCTTTCTTT. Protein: CSVAVGGWEAFF.

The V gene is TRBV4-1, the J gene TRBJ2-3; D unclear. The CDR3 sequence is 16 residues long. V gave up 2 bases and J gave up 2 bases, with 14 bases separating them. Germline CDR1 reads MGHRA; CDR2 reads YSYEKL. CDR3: CASSQSPPIITDTQYF. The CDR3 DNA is TGCGCCAGCAGCCAATCCCCACCTATCATCACAGATACGCAGTATTTT.

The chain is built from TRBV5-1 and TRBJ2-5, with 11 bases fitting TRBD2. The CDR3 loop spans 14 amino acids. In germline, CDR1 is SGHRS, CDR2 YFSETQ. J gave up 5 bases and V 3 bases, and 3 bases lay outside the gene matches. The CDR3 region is CASSSPSGGETQYF. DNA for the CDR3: TGCGCCAGCAGCTCTCCTAGCGGGGGGGAGACCCAGTACTTC.

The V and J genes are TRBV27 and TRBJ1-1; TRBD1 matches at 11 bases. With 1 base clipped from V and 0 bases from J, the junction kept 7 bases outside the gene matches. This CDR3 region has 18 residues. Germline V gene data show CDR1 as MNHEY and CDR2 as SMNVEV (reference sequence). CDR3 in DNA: TGTGCCAGCAGTTTATTTCAGGGACAGGGGGGCATGAACACTGAAGCTTTCTTT. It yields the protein CASSLFQGQGGMNTEAFF.

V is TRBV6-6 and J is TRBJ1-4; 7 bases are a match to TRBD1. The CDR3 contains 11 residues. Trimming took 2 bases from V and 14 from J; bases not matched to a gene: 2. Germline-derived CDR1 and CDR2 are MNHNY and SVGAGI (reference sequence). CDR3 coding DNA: TGTGCCAGCAGTTACAGGGGGCGGCTGTTTTTT. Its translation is CASSYRGRLFF.

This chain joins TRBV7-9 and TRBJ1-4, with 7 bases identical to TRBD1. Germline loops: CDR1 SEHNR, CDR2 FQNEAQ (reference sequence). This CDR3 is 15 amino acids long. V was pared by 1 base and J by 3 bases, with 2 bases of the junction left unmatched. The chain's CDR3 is CASSLGQGSNEKLFF. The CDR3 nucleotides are TGTGCCAGCAGCTTAGGACAGGGCTCTAATGAAAAACTGTTTTTT.

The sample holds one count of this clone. The CDR3 DNA sequence: TGTGCCACCGGGGGGCGAGAGTTGGAGCTGTTTTTT. It specifies CATGGRELELFF. The gene calls are TRBV10-3 and TRBJ2-2; perhaps TRBD2 as D (7 bases). Per the germline V gene, CDR1 is ENHRY and CDR2 is SYGVKD. Trimming took off 10 bases at V and 10 bases at J, with 16 bases between the two ends. CDR3 length equals 12 residues.

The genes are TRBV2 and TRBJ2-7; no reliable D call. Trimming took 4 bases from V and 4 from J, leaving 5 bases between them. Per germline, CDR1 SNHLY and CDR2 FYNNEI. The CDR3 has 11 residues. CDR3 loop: CASSAKYEQYF. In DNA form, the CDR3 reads TGTGCCAGCAGTGCAAAATACGAGCAGTACTTC.

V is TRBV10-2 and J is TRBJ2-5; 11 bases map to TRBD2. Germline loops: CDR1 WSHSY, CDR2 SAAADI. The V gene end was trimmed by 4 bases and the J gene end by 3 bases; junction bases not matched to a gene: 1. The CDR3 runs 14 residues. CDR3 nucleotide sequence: TGCGCCAGCAGTGCGACTAGCGGGAAAGAGACCCAGTACTTC. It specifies CASSATSGKETQYF.

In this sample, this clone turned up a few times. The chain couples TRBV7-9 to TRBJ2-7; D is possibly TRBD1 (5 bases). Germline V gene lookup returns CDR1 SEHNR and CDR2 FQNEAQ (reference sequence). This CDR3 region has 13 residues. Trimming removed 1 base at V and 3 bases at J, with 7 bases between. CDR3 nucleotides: TGTGCCAGCAGCTTAGGAGACAGCTACGAGCAGTACTTC. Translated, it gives CASSLGDSYEQYF.

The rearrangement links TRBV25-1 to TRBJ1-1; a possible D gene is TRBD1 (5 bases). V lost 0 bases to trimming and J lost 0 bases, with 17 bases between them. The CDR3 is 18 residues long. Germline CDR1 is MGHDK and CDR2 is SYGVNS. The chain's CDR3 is CASSEYRQGGTMNTEAFF. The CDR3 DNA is TGTGCCAGCAGTGAATATCGTCAAGGAGGGACGATGAACACTGAAGCTTTCTTT.